This TCR beta chain was retrieved from a study of blood T cell repertoires in COVID-19. Study information: The origin of the acute and convalescent COVID-19 samples was the United States, Italy and Spain.

The CDR3 runs 14 residues. V was pared by 2 bases and J by 4 bases, with 4 bases of the junction left unmatched. Germline CDR1 and CDR2: MNHEY and SVGEGT. This clone was observed a handful of times. The assay was immunoSEQ multiplex PCR, and TCRdb's table has in-frame clones only and misses some. Altogether a few hundred thousand clones are present, over 75% being singletons, with the ten largest covering around 4.7%. The rearrangement uses TRBV6-2 or TRBV6-3 and TRBJ1-2; 7 nucleotides agree with TRBD1. The receptor comes from a human donor in a cohort sampled during active COVID-19. The sequencing input was peripheral blood. The CDR3 DNA reads as TGTGCCAGCAGTTACAGGGGGCGCAGCTATGGCTACACCTTC. Its protein product is CASSYRGRSYGYTF.